The 27 T cell receptor beta chains listed next were all sequenced from one sample in a study of beta chain features in type 1 diabetes. Overall study findings and caveats: Across all four CD4+ subsets, people with type 1 diabetes showed modestly shorter TCRB CDR3s.

Which antigens these TCRs recognize remains unknown. As every portion of the isolated RNA was reverse transcribed, the sequencing read expressed TCRB transcripts. TCRdb keeps only in-frame clones here, not all; method: immunoSEQ multiplex PCR. The sample lists about 710,000 clones, more than 13% seen once, with roughly 0.04% in the top ten. Sample: naive CD4+ T cells from blood. The receptor source for this set is a man in his late teens or twenties with type 1 diabetes.

The rearrangement uses TRBV11-2 and TRBJ1-4; a weak D match, TRBD1 (5 bases). CDR3 length: 14 amino acids. V was cut by 5 bases and J by 11 bases, with 18 bases left in between. The V gene's germline CDR1 is SGHAT and CDR2 FQNNGV. DNA of the CDR3: TGTGCCAGCAGCCCGGGGACGGACTTAGACAAACTGTTTTTT. Protein: CASSPGTDLDKLFF.

The chain couples TRBV9 to TRBJ2-3; 8 nucleotides agree with TRBD2. The CDR3 contains 17 residues. Per the germline V gene, CDR1 is SGDLS and CDR2 is YYNGEE. V shed 0 bases and J 2 bases; nucleotides not matched to a gene: 8. DNA for the CDR3: TGTGCCAGCAGCGTAGCGGCGGGGGGACCCTACACAGATACGCAGTATTTT. Protein: CASSVAAGGPYTDTQYF.

V gene TRBV10-3 combines with J gene TRBJ2-7; 8 bases align to TRBD2. This CDR3 spans 14 amino acids. Losses at the gene ends were 10 bases for V and 2 bases for J; bases not matched to a gene: 10. Germline V lookup: CDR1 ENHRY, CDR2 SYGVKD. The CDR3 here is CATGNAAGAYEQYF. CDR3 in DNA: TGTGCCACTGGCAACGCAGCGGGGGCCTACGAGCAGTACTTC.

The genes are TRBV19 and TRBJ2-7, with 7 positions matching TRBD1. The CDR3 is 13 amino acids. The trim removed 10 bases at V and 2 bases at J, leaving 8 bases unmatched. Per germline, CDR1 LNHDA and CDR2 SQIVND (reference sequence). The DNA for the CDR3 is TGTGCCACCTCCCGGGACAGAGCCTACGAGCAGTACTTC. Protein product: CATSRDRAYEQYF.

A single count supports this clone. This sequence joins TRBV9 and TRBJ2-4; 10 bases line up with TRBD2. Germline V lookup: CDR1 SGDLS, CDR2 YYNGEE. The CDR3 sequence is 16 residues long. Germline trimming cut 0 bases from V and 5 bases from J; bases unmatched to any gene: 5. The CDR3 sequence is CASSVGTSGVQNIQYF. In DNA, the CDR3 is TGTGCCAGCAGCGTAGGAACTAGCGGGGTCCAAAACATTCAGTACTTC.

The rearrangement joins TRBV29-1 to TRBJ1-2; D call uncertain. Germline loops: CDR1 SQVTM, CDR2 ANQGSEA. The CDR3 is made up of 15 amino acids. Between the trimmed V and J ends, which lost 3 bases and 0 bases, there was a span of 14 bases. The CDR3 DNA is TGCAGCGTTGACTCCGGGAAGAGGGCTAACTATGGCTACACCTTC. Translated: CSVDSGKRANYGYTF. The full variable domain, with the rest looked up from reference TRBV29-1 and TRBJ1-2, is SAVISQKPSRDICQRGTSLTIQCQVDSQVTMMFWYRQQPGQSLTLIATANQGSEATYESGFVIDKFPISRPNLTFSTLTVSNMSPEDSSIYLCSVDSGKRANYGYTFGSGTRLTVV.

The chain couples TRBV6-5 to TRBJ2-7, with D tentatively TRBD1 (6 bases). Trimming took off 0 bases at V and 1 base at J, with 13 bases between the two ends. Germline V gene data show CDR1 as MNHEY and CDR2 as SVGAGI. The CDR3 consists of 16 residues. This CDR3 is CASSYSFGQTSYEQYF. Here the CDR3 DNA reads TGTGCCAGCAGTTACTCGTTTGGACAGACATCCTACGAGCAGTACTTC.

V and J are TRBV19 and TRBJ1-1; weak D call: TRBD1 (6 bases). The V and J ends lost 5 bases and 4 bases respectively, with 14 bases between them. The germline V gene encodes CDR1 LNHDA and CDR2 SQIVND (reference sequence). This CDR3 has 14 amino acids. The CDR3 DNA is TGTGCCAGTAGTCCTCGGACAGTTGGCACTGAAGCTTTCTTT. Amino acid sequence: CASSPRTVGTEAFF.

This chain uses TRBV28 with TRBJ2-1, with D tentatively TRBD2 (7 bases). Trimming stripped 7 bases from V and 4 bases from J, with 20 bases between. CDR1 and CDR2 from the germline V gene are MDHEN and SYDVKM. This CDR3 region has 16 residues. CDR3 in DNA: TGTGCCAGCACCCCCCATTTCGGGGGGCATTACAATGAGCAGTTCTTC. Translating gives CASTPHFGGHYNEQFF.

The gene calls are TRBV5-1 and TRBJ2-7, with 10 bases lining up with TRBD2. CDR1 is SGHRS and CDR2 is YFSETQ in the germline V gene. V shed 5 bases and J 0 bases; nucleotides not matched to a gene: 2. This CDR3 is built from 14 residues. CDR3 DNA sequence: TGCGCCAGCAGTACTAGCGGGAACTCCTACGAGCAGTACTTC. It translates to CASSTSGNSYEQYF.

The chain combines TRBV9 with TRBJ1-4, with D unclear. Per the germline V gene, CDR1 is SGDLS and CDR2 is YYNGEE. V was trimmed by 3 bases and J by 6 bases, leaving 9 bases between them. The length of the CDR3 is 13 residues. The CDR3, as DNA: TGTGCCAGCAGCGCCGGTGGGTATGAAAAACTGTTTTTT. Protein sequence: CASSAGGYEKLFF.

The chain is built from TRBV2 and TRBJ1-2; D gene unclear. The ends were cut back, 6 bases at V and 2 bases at J, with 19 bases in the middle. Per germline, CDR1 SNHLY and CDR2 FYNNEI. CDR3 length equals 16 residues. CDR3 in DNA: TGTGCCAGCAGGAGGAGCAAGTCTGGGAAAAACTATGGCTACACCTTC. Translated: CASRRSKSGKNYGYTF. Supplemented by reference TRBV2 and TRBJ1-2, the full variable domain reads EPEVTQTPSHQVTQMGQEVILRCVPISNHLYFYWYRQILGQKVEFLVSFYNNEISEKSEIFDDQFSVERPDGSNFTLKIRSTKLEDSAMYFCASRRSKSGKNYGYTFGSGTRLTVV.

This clone was seen a few times. This chain uses TRBV7-8 with TRBJ1-6; no clear D gene. The germline gives CDR1 SGHVS, CDR2 FQNEAQ. The CDR3 totals 15 residues. The V end was cut by 4 bases, the J end by 10 bases, with 17 bases between. CDR3 sequence reads: CASSSGLLGGSPLHF. DNA of the CDR3: TGTGCCAGCAGCTCCGGGCTTCTCGGCGGCTCACCCCTCCACTTT.

This clone has just a few counts. Distinct nucleotide sequences in the sample also encode this CDR3. The chain links TRBV30 to TRBJ1-3; no firm D call. The CDR3 has 13 residues. Between the trimmed V and J ends, which lost 4 bases and 0 bases, there was a span of 7 bases. CDR1 and CDR2 (germline): GTSNPN, SVGIG (reference sequence). CDR3 loop: CAWTVVSGNTIYF. CDR3 DNA sequence: TGTGCCTGGACAGTGGTCTCTGGAAACACCATATATTTT.

The chain couples TRBV11-2 to TRBJ2-1, with D possibly matching TRBD2 (5 bases). Germline V gene sequence: CDR1 SGHAT, CDR2 FQNNGV. The V and J ends lost 7 bases and 1 base respectively, with 14 bases between them. The CDR3 loop spans 15 amino acids. CDR3 sequence reads: CASTESGASYNEQFF. CDR3 nucleotides: TGTGCCAGCACCGAAAGCGGTGCATCCTACAATGAGCAGTTCTTC.

This clone was counted only a few times. The chain recombines TRBV29-1 with TRBJ2-7, with 7 bases fitting TRBD1. Germline V CDR1 and CDR2: SQVTM, ANQGSEA. This CDR3 contains 14 residues. V shed 4 bases and J 0 bases; nucleotides not matched to a gene: 6. The CDR3: CSVVKTGSSYEQYF. CDR3 nucleotides: TGCAGCGTTGTCAAGACAGGGTCCTCCTACGAGCAGTACTTC.

There are a few counts of this clone. The V and J genes are TRBV6-6 and TRBJ2-6; D perhaps matches TRBD1 (6 bases). Germline lookup yields CDR1 MNHNY and CDR2 SVGAGI (reference sequence). The V end was cut by 6 bases, the J end by 0 bases, with 12 bases between. The CDR3 sequence is 16 residues long. This chain's CDR3 is CASRNSDSSGANVLTF. In nucleotides, the CDR3 is TGTGCCAGCAGAAACTCGGACAGCTCTGGGGCCAACGTCCTGACTTTC.

This chain uses TRBV5-4 with TRBJ2-4; the D is unclear. V was clipped by 4 bases and J by 0 bases, with 17 bases between them. The CDR3 runs to 17 residues. The V gene's germline CDR1 is SGHNT and CDR2 YYREEE (reference sequence). The CDR3 region is CASSQSAGSLAKNIQYF. DNA of the CDR3: TGTGCCAGCAGCCAGTCCGCCGGGTCACTAGCCAAAAACATTCAGTACTTC.

This clone was counted between two and nine times. The chain is built from TRBV14 and TRBJ1-2, with no clear D. The CDR3 spans 15 residues. Germline loops: CDR1 SGHDN, CDR2 FVKESK. V shed 5 bases and J shed 4 bases, with 17 bases lying between them. The CDR3 reads CASSKSGESIYGYTF. The CDR3 nucleotides are TGTGCCAGCAGCAAAAGTGGGGAGTCCATCTATGGCTACACCTTC.

Only a few counts were recorded for this clone. The chain uses TRBV5-1 and TRBJ2-2, with D unresolved. The V end lost 0 bases, the J end lost 2 bases, and 11 bases lay between the germline ends. Germline V gene lookup returns CDR1 SGHRS and CDR2 YFSETQ. The CDR3 contains 16 residues. The CDR3 spells CASSLGATANTGELFF. The CDR3, as DNA: TGCGCCAGCAGCTTGGGTGCGACCGCAAACACCGGGGAGCTGTTTTTT.

This clone was seen only a few times. The J gene is TRBJ2-7, the V gene TRBV7-2; TRBD1 aligns across 8 bases. The CDR3 is 16 residues long. With 5 bases clipped from V and 7 bases from J, the junction kept 16 bases outside the gene matches. Germline V gene sequence: CDR1 SGHTA, CDR2 FQGNSA. The DNA for the CDR3 is TGTGCCAGCAGCCCTTCTCAGGCAGGGGGCTGGGAAGAGCAGTACTTC. Translation: CASSPSQAGGWEEQYF.

V gene TRBV6-1 combines with J gene TRBJ1-3; 8 bases match TRBD1. The CDR3 is 12 residues long. Germline trimming cut 7 bases from V and 11 bases from J; bases unmatched to any gene: 7. Germline values: CDR1 MNHNS, CDR2 SASEGT. DNA of the CDR3: TGTGCCAGCAACAGGGGGAATGATCCCATATATTTT. This sequence encodes CASNRGNDPIYF.

The genes are TRBV18 and TRBJ1-1, with D possibly being TRBD1 (6 bases). CDR3 size: 15 residues. V lost 3 bases and J 2 bases, leaving 13 bases between the germline ends. CDR1 is KGHSH, CDR2 LQKENI, per germline. The CDR3 loop reads CASSPSTGLNTEAFF. For the CDR3, the DNA is TGTGCCAGCTCACCTTCGACAGGCCTAAACACTGAAGCTTTCTTT.

The chain employs TRBV9 and TRBJ2-3; D remains unclear. The ends were cut back, 0 bases at V and 0 bases at J, with 8 bases in the middle. The germline V gene has CDR1 SGDLS and CDR2 YYNGEE. The CDR3 totals 15 residues. The CDR3 is CASSVERASTDTQYF. Written as DNA, the CDR3 is TGTGCCAGCAGCGTAGAACGAGCTAGCACAGATACGCAGTATTTT. The entire variable domain, with the rest obtained from reference TRBV9 and TRBJ2-3, is as follows: DSGVTQTPKHLITATGQRVTLRCSPRSGDLSVYWYQQSLDQGLQFLIQYYNGEERAKGNILERFSAQQFPDLHSELNLSSLELGDSALYFCASSVERASTDTQYFGPGTRLTVL.

The V and J genes are TRBV7-9 and TRBJ1-1; possibly TRBD1 for D (5 bases). The germline V and J ends were trimmed by 4 bases and 11 bases, with 11 bases remaining between them. The CDR3 length is 11 residues. Looked up from germline, CDR1 is SEHNR and CDR2 is FQNEAQ (reference sequence). CDR3 in DNA: TGTGCCAGCAGCTCTCAGGGAGCCGCTTTCTTT. This translates into CASSSQGAAFF.

This clone has a handful of counts. The chain is built from TRBV6-5 and TRBJ2-5; TRBD2 might be the D (6 bases). V was trimmed by 4 bases and J by 7 bases, leaving 13 bases between them. The germline V gene encodes CDR1 MNHEY and CDR2 SVGAGI. The CDR3 spans 13 residues. In nucleotides, the CDR3 is TGTGCCAGCAGTTTGGGACTCCGGGGGACCCAGTACTTC. Its translation: CASSLGLRGTQYF.

This clone was counted only a few times. The rearrangement uses TRBV29-1 and TRBJ2-1; 10 positions match TRBD2. Germline-derived CDR1 and CDR2 are SQVTM and ANQGSEA. J gave up 5 bases and V 3 bases, and 1 base lay outside the gene matches. The CDR3 contains 13 residues. The CDR3 loop is CSVEGLANNEQFF. For the CDR3, the DNA is TGCAGCGTTGAGGGACTAGCGAACAATGAGCAGTTCTTC.